This TCR beta chain was observed in a study of cytomegalovirus exposure and HLA in healthy donors. Study outcomes and limitations: In a later analysis, at a false discovery rate of 0.05, about 16,000 TCR beta sequences matched HLA alleles.

Germline CDR1 and CDR2: DFQATT and SNEGSKA (reference sequence). This CDR3 spans 11 amino acids. Trimming left V 8 bases short and J 7 bases short, with 11 bases between. The study ran its PCR with 60 Vbeta and 13 Jbeta primers. Per the original methods: Later analysis identified tens of millions of unique TCR beta chains, about 12 million shared. Data came from immunoSEQ multiplex PCR; TCRdb stores just in-frame clones and leaves some out. That table is the source of V, J and clone size, and D and trimming were worked out from the DNA. The data hold some 130,000 clones, with almost 80% observed a single time. On this clone itself: Antigen unknown.

The J gene is TRBJ2-2, the V gene TRBV20-1, with TRBD2 as a possible D gene (5 bases). The sample comprised PBMCs. This sequence originates from a female donor in good health and CMV-seronegative. As DNA, the CDR3 is TGCAGTTCGGGAAGGAACGGGGAGCTGTTTTTT. This translates into CSSGRNGELFF.